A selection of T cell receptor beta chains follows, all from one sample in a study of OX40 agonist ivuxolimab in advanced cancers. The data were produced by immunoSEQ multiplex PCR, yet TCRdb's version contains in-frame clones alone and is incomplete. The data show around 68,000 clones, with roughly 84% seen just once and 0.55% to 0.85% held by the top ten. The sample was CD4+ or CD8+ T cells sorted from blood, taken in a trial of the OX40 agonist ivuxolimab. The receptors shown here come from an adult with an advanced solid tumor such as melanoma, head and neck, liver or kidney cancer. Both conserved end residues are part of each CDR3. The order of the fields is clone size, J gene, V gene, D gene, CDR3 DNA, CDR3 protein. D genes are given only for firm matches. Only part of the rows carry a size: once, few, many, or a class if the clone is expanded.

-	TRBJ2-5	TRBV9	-	TGTGCCAGCAGCGTATTAGGGGGCCAAGAGACCCAGTACTTC	CASSVLGGQETQYF
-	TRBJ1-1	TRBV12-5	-	TGTGCTAGTGGTTTGGACCCCATGAACACTGAAGCTTTCTTT	CASGLDPMNTEAFF
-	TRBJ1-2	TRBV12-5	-	TGTGCTAGTGGTTTGGAAGGGGAGGCGGCGGCGACCTATGGCTACACCTTC	CASGLEGEAAATYGYTF
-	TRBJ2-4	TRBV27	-	TGTGCCAGCGCTGGACATGGGGTAAACATTCAGTACTTC	CASAGHGVNIQYF
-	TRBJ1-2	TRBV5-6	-	TGTGCCAGCAGCCTCGTAGATTCTAACTATGGCTACACCTTC	CASSLVDSNYGYTF
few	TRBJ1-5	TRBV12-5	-	TGTGCTAGTGGTTTAAACAGGGATCAGCCCCAGCATTTT	CASGLNRDQPQHF
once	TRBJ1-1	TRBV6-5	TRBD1	TGTGCCAGCACCCCAGGGGGTTTGAACACTGAAGCTTTCTTT	CASTPGGLNTEAFF
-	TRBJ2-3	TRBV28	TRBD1	TGTGCCAGCAGTTTACGCGGCAGGGGGAACGGGGCAGATACGCAGTATTTT	CASSLRGRGNGADTQYF
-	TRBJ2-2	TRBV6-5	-	TGTGCCAGCAGTTACCGCAGCAGGGGCAGCGGGGAGCTGTTTTTT	CASSYRSRGSGELFF
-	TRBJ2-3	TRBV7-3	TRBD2	TGTGCCAGCAGCCGATCAGCGGGGATTTTAAATACGCAGTATTTT	CASSRSAGILNTQYF
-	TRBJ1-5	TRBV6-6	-	TGTGCCAGCAGTAGCAGGGGCCCTAATCAGCCCCAGCATTTT	CASSSRGPNQPQHF
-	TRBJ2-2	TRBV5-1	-	TGCGCCAGCAGCTTGGGGACGTCCGGGGAGCTGTTTTTT	CASSLGTSGELFF
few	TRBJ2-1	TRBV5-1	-	TGCGCCAGCAGCCCGGGGAGCAACAATGAGCAGTTCTTC	CASSPGSNNEQFF
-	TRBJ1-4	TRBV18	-	TGTGCCAGCTCACGGGACCGGACAGCAACTAATGAAAAACTGTTTTTT	CASSRDRTATNEKLFF
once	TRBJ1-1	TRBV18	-	TGTGCCAGCTCAGCCCAATTCGGACGCGGGACTGAAGCTTTCTTT	CASSAQFGRGTEAFF
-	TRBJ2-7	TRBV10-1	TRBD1	TGCGCCACCCCGGACAGGGGCGCAGGGGAGCAGTACTTC	CATPDRGAGEQYF
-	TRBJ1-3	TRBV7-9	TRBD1	TGTGCCAGCAGCTTCGACCTGACAGGGGGCGTATATTTT	CASSFDLTGGVYF
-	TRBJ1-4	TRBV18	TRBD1	TGTGCCAGCTCACCACCTACAGGGGCTAAGAATGAAAAACTGTTTTTT	CASSPPTGAKNEKLFF
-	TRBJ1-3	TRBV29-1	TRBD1	TGCAGCGTCCGACAGGGCCGAAACACCATATATTTT	CSVRQGRNTIYF
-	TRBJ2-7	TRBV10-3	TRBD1	TGTGCCATCAGGAGTCCGGGACAGGGCCCCTACGAGCAGTACTTC	CAIRSPGQGPYEQYF
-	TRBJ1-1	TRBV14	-	TGTGCCAGCAGCCAAGATCGGGCAGGGAGGAACACTGAAGCTTTCTTT	CASSQDRAGRNTEAFF
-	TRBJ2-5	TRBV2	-	TGTGCCAGCAACCTAGAAAAACAAGAGACCCAGTACTTC	CASNLEKQETQYF
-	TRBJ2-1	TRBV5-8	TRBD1	TGTGCCAGCAGCTTGGACAGGGGGCAGTTCTTC	CASSLDRGQFF
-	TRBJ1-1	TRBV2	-	TGTGCCAGCAGCCGGGACACTGAAGCTTTCTTT	CASSRDTEAFF
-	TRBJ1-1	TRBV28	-	TGTGCCAGCATCCGTTCGACAACAGAAGCTTTCTTT	CASIRSTTEAFF
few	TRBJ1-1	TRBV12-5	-	TGTGCTAGTGGCCGCGTCGACACTGAAGCTTTCTTT	CASGRVDTEAFF
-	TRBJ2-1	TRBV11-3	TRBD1	TGTGCCAGCAGCTTAGAACAGGGGGGCTACAATGAGCAGTTCTTC	CASSLEQGGYNEQFF
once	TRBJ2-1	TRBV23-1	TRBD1	TGCGCCAGCAGTCACCTCAGAGACAGGGGGCTAAATGAGCAGTTCTTC	CASSHLRDRGLNEQFF
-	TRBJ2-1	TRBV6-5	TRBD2	TGTGCCAGCAGTTACTCGAGTAGCGGGGGGGAGGTTGAGCAGTTCTTC	CASSYSSSGGEVEQFF
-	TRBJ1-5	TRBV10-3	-	TGTGCCATCAGTGAGTCGTCAGGGAGGGATCAGCCCCAGCATTTT	CAISESSGRDQPQHF
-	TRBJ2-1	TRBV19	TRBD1	TGTGCCAGTAGTATACAGGGGACAGGTAATGAGCAGTTCTTC	CASSIQGTGNEQFF
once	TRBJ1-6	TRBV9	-	TGTGCCAGCAAAGGACCCGGGGCTGGTAATTCACCCCTCCACTTT	CASKGPGAGNSPLHF
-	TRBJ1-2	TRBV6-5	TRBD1	TGTGCCAGCAGTTACGGGACAGGGAACTATGGCTACACCTTC	CASSYGTGNYGYTF
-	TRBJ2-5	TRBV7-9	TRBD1	TGTGCCAGCAGCTCAGCAGGGGGTGAGACCCAGTACTTC	CASSSAGGETQYF
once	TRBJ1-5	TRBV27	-	TGTGCCAGCAGTTTAGGGGTCGGCGGGGGAGGTCAGCCCCAGCATTTT	CASSLGVGGGGQPQHF
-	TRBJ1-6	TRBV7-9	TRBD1	TGTGCCAGCAGCTTAGTTTTGGGACAGCTGAATTCACCCCTCCACTTT	CASSLVLGQLNSPLHF
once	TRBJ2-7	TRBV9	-	TGTGCCAGCAGCGTAGGTATTCCAGGGGCCCTAAATAGCTACGAGCAGTACTTC	CASSVGIPGALNSYEQYF
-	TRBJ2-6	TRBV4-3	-	TGCGCCAGCAGCCAAGAGGTTACGGCAGGCCTCAGCTCTGGGGCCAACGTCCTGACTTTC	CASSQEVTAGLSSGANVLTF
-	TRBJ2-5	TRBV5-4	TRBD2	TGTGCCAGCAGCTTGGCTGGCGGGGGGGTCTCTGAGACCCAGTACTTC	CASSLAGGGVSETQYF
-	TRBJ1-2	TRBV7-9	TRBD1	TGTGCCAGCAGCCAAGGACAGGGTCTTTATGGCTACACCTTC	CASSQGQGLYGYTF
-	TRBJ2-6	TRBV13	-	TGTGCCAGCAGCCCCCCCTGGGCGGCTGGGGCCAACGTCCTGACTTTC	CASSPPWAAGANVLTF
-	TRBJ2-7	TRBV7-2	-	TGTGCCAGCAGCTTAGGGTCAGGGCGGGTCTACGAGCAGTACTTC	CASSLGSGRVYEQYF
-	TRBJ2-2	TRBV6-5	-	TGTGCCAGCAGTTACGGGACAATTTCCACCGGGGAGCTGTTTTTT	CASSYGTISTGELFF
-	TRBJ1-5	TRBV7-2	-	TGTGCCAGCAGCTTAGTAGGAGGGTATGGCAATCAGCCCCAGCATTTT	CASSLVGGYGNQPQHF
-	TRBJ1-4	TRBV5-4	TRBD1	TGTGCCAGCAGCTTGGTTACAGGGGGAAATAATGAAAAACTGTTTTTT	CASSLVTGGNNEKLFF
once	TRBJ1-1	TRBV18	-	TGTGCCAGCTCCCCGGGGAAAGGCTCGAACACTGAAGCTTTCTTT	CASSPGKGSNTEAFF
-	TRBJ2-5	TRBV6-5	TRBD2	TGTGCCAGCAGTTATAACGGGGGGCAAGAGACCCAGTACTTC	CASSYNGGQETQYF
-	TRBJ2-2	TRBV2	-	TGTGCCAGCAGTTCGCAGGGGCCGGGGACCGGGGAGCTGTTTTTT	CASSSQGPGTGELFF